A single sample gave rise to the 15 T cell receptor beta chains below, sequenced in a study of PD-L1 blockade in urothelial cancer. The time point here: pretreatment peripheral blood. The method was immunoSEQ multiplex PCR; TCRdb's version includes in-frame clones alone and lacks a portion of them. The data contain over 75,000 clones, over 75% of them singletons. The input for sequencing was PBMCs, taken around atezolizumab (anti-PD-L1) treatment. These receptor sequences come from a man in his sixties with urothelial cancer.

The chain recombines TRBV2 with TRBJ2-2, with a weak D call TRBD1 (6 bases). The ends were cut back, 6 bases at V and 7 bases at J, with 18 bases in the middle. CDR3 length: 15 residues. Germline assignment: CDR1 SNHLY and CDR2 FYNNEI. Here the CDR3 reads CASRRGSEFIGELFF. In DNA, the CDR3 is TGTGCCAGCAGGAGGGGGAGTGAGTTCATCGGGGAGCTGTTTTTT.

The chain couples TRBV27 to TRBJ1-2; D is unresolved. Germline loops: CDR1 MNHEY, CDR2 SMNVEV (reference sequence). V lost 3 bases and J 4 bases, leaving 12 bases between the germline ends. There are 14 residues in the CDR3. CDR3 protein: CASSFREGVYGYTF. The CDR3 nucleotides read TGTGCCAGCAGTTTCCGGGAGGGAGTCTATGGCTACACCTTC.

The CDR3, as DNA: TGTGCCAGCAGCTTAGCCGATCAGCCCCAGCATTTT. Its translation is CASSLADQPQHF. The V and J genes are TRBV7-8 and TRBJ1-5; D gene ambiguous. Germline-derived CDR1 and CDR2 are SGHVS and FQNEAQ. The V and J ends lost 0 bases and 5 bases respectively, with 2 bases between them. CDR3 length: 12 residues.

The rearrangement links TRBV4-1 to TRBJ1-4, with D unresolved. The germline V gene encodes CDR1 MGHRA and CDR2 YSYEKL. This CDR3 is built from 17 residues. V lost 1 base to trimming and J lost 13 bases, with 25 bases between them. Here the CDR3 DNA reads TGCGCCAGCAGCCAAGTCCCCCGGACGGAGAGTAGGGAGGGACTGTTTTTT. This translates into CASSQVPRTESREGLFF.

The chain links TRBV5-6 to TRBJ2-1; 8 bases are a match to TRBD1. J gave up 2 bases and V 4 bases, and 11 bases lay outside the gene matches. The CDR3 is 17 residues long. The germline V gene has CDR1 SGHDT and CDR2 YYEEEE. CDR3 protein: CASSPSRTGLTYNEQFF. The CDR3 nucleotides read TGTGCCAGCAGCCCATCTAGGACAGGGTTAACCTACAATGAGCAGTTCTTC.

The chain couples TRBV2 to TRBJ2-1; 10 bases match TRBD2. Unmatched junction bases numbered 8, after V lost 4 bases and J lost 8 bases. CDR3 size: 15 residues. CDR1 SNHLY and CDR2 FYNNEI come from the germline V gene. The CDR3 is CASSGTSGSSHEQFF. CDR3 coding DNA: TGTGCCAGCAGTGGGACTAGCGGATCATCTCATGAGCAGTTCTTC.

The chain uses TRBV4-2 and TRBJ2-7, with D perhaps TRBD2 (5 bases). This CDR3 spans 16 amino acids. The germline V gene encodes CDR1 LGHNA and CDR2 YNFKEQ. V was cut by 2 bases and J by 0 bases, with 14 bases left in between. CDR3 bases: TGTGCCAGCAGCCAAAATCCCCAGCGGAACTCCTACGAGCAGTACTTC. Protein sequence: CASSQNPQRNSYEQYF.

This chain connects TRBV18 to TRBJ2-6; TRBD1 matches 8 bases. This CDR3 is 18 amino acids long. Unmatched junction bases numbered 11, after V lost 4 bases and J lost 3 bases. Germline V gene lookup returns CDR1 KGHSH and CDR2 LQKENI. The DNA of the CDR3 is TGTGCCAGCTCACAACGGACAGGGACTGTAATTGGGGCCAACGTCCTGACTTTC. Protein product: CASSQRTGTVIGANVLTF.

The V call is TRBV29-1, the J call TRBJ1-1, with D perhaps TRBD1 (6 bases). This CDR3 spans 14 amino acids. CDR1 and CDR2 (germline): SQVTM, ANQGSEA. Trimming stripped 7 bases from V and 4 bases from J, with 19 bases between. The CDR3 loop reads CSAVRQGFGTEAFF. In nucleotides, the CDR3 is TGCAGCGCCGTACGTCAGGGGTTTGGCACTGAAGCTTTCTTT.

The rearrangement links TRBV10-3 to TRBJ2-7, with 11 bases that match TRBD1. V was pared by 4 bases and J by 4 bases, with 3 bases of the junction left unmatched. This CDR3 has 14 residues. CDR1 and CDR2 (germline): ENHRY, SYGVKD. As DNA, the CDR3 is TGTGCCATCAGTGGGGACAGGGGGGGTTACGAGCAGTACTTC. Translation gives CAISGDRGGYEQYF.

The CDR3 sequence: CASTDRGVKGDPEAFF. DNA for the CDR3: TGTGCCAGTACCGACAGGGGAGTTAAGGGAGACCCTGAAGCTTTCTTT. The chain has TRBV19 and TRBJ1-1, with TRBD1 identical over 8 bases. The V gene's germline CDR1 is LNHDA and CDR2 SQIVND (reference sequence). Germline trimming cut 7 bases from V and 6 bases from J; bases unmatched to any gene: 16. The CDR3 has 16 amino acids.

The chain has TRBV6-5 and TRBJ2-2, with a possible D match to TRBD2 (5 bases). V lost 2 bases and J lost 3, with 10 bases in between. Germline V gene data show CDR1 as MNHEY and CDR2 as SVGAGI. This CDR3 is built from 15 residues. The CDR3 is CASSYEGLDTGELFF. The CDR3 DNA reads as TGTGCCAGCAGTTACGAGGGTTTGGACACCGGGGAGCTGTTTTTT.

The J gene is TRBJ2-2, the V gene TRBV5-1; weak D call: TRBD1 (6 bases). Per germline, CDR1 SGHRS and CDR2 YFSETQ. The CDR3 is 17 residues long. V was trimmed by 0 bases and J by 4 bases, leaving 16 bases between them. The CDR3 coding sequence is TGCGCCAGCAGCTTGGGACCCTCAGGGGTATCCACCGGGGAGCTGTTTTTT. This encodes CASSLGPSGVSTGELFF.

The CDR3 DNA sequence: TGTGCCAGCAGCTTAGATCGCTACGAGCAGTACTTC. Protein product: CASSLDRYEQYF. The gene calls are TRBV11-2 and TRBJ2-7, with D unclear. Germline V lookup: CDR1 SGHAT, CDR2 FQNNGV. The CDR3 sequence is 12 residues long. Deletions cut 0 bases from V and 3 bases from J, with 3 bases between.

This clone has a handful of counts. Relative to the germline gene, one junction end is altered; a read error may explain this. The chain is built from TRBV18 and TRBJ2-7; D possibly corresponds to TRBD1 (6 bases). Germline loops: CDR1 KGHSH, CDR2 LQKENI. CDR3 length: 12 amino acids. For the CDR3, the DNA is TGTGCCAGCTCACCGGGGACACTAGGTGGGGACTTC. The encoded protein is CASSPGTLGGDF.